This T cell receptor (beta chain) was retrieved from a study of T-cell reconstitution after alpha-beta-depleted transplantation in children. Preparation of the TCRbeta library used unique molecular identifiers. From the PCR reads, TCRdb called clonotypes with MiXCR, one entry per CDR3 protein. Of over 150,000 distinct CDR3 sequences listed, about 6.6% are singletons. Study results and limitations: At the one-year point after transplant, T-cell counts and TCRbeta diversity were found to come mostly from T cells that had been newly produced.

This clonotype was counted only a few times. Its specificity is not known. The clonotype comes from a boy younger than 10 with acute lymphoblastic leukemia, due to receive a stem cell transplant. Sequencing used PBMCs, obtained before TCRalphabeta/CD19-depleted stem cell transplant.

This CDR3 is CASSERTGGPTEQYF. CDR3 in DNA: TGCGCCAGCAGCGAGAGGACAGGGGGTCCTACCGAGCAGTACTTC. The chain couples TRBV5-1 to TRBJ2-7; TRBD1 agrees at 10 bases. With V trimmed by 4 bases and J by 6 bases, 10 bases remained unmatched. The CDR3 is made up of 15 amino acids. Germline CDR1 and CDR2: SGHRS and YFSETQ.